This note documents a single TCR beta chain sequence. The antigen is undetermined. The data were obtained in a study of CD8 T cells in ankylosing spondylitis. Libraries for TCR beta were made by quantitative 5'-RACE with molecular barcodes. TCRdb ran MiXCR on the 5' RACE reads and lists one entry per CDR3 protein. The table includes roughly 700,000 distinct CDR3 sequences, around 17% detected once. Notes on the study in general: Researchers report that disease-linked clones proved CD8+ and relatively rare in peripheral blood. Some of these motif variants have turned up before, in reports on reactive arthritis synovial fluid and blood. There was reportedly significant enrichment of clones that were disease-linked in matched ankylosing spondylitis synovial fluid. A TCR beta motif of roughly eight highly homologous variants seemed to mark ankylosing spondylitis blood.

The length of the CDR3 is 14 residues. CDR1 and CDR2 (germline): SGDLS, YYNGEE. The V end was cut by 1 base, the J end by 1 base, with 9 bases between. V and J are TRBV9 and TRBJ2-7; no firm D call. This sequence was found in a male donor with ankylosing spondylitis. Source material: blood, either unsorted or a sorted T cell fraction (not recorded which). CDR3 sequence: CASSVQWSSYEQYF. The CDR3 DNA sequence: TGTGCCAGCAGCGTACAGTGGTCATCCTACGAGCAGTACTTC.